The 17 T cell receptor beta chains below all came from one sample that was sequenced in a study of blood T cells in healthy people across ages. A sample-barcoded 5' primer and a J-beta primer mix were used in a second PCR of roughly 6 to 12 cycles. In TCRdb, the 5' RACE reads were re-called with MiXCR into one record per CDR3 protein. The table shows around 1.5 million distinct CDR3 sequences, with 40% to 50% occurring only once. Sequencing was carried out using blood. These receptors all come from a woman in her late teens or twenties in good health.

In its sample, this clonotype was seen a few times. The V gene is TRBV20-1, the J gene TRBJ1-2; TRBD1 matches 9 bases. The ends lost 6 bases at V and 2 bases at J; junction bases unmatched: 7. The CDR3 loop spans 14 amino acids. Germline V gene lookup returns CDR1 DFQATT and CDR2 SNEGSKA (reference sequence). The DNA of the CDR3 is TGCAGTGCCCCCGAGACAGGGGGGAACTATGGCTACACCTTC. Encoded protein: CSAPETGGNYGYTF.

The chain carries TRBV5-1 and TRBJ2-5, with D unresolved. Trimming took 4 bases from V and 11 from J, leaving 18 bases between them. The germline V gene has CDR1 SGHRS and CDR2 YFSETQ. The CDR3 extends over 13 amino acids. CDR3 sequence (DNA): TGCGCCAGCAGCGCAAGGGTCGACAATGAGCAGTACTTC. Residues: CASSARVDNEQYF.

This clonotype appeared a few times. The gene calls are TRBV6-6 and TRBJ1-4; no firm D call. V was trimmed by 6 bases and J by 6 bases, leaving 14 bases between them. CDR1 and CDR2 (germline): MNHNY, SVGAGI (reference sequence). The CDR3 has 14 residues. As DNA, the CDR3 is TGTGCCAGCAGCCACCCGGTCCAGGATGAAAAACTGTTTTTT. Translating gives CASSHPVQDEKLFF.

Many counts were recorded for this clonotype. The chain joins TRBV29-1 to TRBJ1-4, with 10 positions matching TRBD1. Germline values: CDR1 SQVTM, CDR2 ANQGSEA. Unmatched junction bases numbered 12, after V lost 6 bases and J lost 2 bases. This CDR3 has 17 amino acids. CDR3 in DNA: TGCAGCGTCTACCTCCGGGACAGGGGTTTTACTAATGAAAAACTGTTTTTT. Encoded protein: CSVYLRDRGFTNEKLFF.

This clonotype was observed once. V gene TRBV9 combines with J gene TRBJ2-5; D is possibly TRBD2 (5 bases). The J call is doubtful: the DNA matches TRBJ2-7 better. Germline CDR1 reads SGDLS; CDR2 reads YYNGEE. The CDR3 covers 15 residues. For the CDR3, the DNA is TGTGCCAGCAGCGCCACTGGGGAGCTAACCTACGAGCAGTACTTC. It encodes CASSATGELTYEQYF.

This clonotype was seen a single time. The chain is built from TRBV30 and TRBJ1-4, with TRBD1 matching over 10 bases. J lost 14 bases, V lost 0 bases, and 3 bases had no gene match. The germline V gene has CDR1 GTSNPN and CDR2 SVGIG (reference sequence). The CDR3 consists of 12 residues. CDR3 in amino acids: CAWSVEGQGLFF. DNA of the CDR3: TGTGCCTGGAGTGTAGAGGGACAGGGGCTGTTTTTT.

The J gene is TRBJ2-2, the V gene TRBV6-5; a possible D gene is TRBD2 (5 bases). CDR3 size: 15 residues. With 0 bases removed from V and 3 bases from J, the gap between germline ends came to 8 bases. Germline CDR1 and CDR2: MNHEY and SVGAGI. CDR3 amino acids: CASSYSEGHTGELFF. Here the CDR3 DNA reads TGTGCCAGCAGTTACTCAGAGGGCCACACCGGGGAGCTGTTTTTT.

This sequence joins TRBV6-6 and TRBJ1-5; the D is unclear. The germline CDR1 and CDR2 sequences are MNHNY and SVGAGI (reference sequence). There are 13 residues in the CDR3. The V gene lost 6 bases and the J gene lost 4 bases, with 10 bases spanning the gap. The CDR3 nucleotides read TGTGCCAGCAGCACCCAGCATAATCAGCCCCAGCATTTT. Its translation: CASSTQHNQPQHF.

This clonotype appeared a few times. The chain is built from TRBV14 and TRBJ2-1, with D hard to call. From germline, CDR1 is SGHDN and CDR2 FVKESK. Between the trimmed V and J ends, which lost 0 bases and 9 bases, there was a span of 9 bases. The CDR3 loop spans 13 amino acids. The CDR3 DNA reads TGTGCCAGCAGCCAAGATATGGCAGTTGAGCAGTTCTTC. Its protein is CASSQDMAVEQFF.

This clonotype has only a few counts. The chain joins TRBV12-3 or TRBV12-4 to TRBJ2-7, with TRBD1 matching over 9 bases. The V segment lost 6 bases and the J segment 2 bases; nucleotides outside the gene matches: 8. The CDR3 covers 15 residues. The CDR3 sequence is CASRQTGTGTYEQYF. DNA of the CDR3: TGTGCCAGCAGGCAGACCGGGACAGGGACCTACGAGCAGTACTTC.

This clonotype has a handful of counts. CDR3 residues: CASKRQGGLFF. CDR3 in DNA: TGTGCCAGCAAACGACAGGGAGGACTGTTTTTT. This sequence joins TRBV12-3 or TRBV12-4 and TRBJ1-4; 7 bases are a match to TRBD1. Trimming took 7 bases from V and 13 from J; bases not matched to a gene: 6. The length of the CDR3 is 11 residues.

The CDR3 here is CASSLAPLSDFRNEQFF. CDR3 DNA: TGTGCCAGCAGTTTAGCCCCCCTAAGCGATTTTAGGAATGAGCAGTTCTTC. The chain has TRBV27 and TRBJ2-1; unclear D gene. In germline, CDR1 is MNHEY, CDR2 SMNVEV (reference sequence). This CDR3 has 17 amino acids. Trimming cost V 2 bases and J 7 bases, with 21 bases left between them.

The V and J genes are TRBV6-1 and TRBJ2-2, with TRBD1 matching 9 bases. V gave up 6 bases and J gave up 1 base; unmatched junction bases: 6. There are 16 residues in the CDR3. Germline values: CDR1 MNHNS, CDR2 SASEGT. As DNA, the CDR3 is TGTGCCAGCAGGGAGCGGACAGGGGAGAACACCGGGGAGCTGTTTTTT. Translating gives CASRERTGENTGELFF.

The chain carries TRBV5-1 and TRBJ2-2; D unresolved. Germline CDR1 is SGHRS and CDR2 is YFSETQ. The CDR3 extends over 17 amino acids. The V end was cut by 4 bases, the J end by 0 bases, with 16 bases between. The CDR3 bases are TGCGCCAGCAGCCCGTACCCAGCTCTAGCGAACACCGGGGAGCTGTTTTTT. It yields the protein CASSPYPALANTGELFF.

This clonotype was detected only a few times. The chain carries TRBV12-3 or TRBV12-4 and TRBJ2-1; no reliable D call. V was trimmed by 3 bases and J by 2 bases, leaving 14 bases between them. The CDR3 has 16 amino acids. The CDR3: CASSLSLRSPYNEQFF. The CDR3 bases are TGTGCCAGCAGTTTGTCTTTGCGGAGCCCCTACAATGAGCAGTTCTTC.

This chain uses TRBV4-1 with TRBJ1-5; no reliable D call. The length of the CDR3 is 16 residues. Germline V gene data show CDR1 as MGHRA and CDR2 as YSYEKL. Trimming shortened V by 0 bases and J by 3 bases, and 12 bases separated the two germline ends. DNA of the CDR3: TGCGCCAGCAGCCAAGATTTAACAGAGATCAATCAGCCCCAGCATTTT. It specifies CASSQDLTEINQPQHF.

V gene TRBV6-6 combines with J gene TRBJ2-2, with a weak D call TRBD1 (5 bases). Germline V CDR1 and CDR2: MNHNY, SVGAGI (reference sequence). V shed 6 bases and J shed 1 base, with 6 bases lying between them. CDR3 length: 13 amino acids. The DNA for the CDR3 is TGTGCCAGCAGGCAGGGGAACACCGGGGAGCTGTTTTTT. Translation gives CASRQGNTGELFF.